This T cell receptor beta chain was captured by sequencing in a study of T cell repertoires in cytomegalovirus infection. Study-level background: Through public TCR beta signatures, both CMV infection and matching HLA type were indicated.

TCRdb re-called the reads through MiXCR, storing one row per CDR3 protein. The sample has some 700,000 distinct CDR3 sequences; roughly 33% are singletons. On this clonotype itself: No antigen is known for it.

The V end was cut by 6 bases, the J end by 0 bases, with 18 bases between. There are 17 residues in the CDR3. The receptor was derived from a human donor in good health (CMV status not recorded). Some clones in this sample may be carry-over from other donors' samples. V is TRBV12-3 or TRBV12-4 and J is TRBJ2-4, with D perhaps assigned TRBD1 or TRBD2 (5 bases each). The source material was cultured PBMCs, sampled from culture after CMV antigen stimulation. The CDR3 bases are TGTGCCAGCAGCCCGGGTTCGGGGCGGTTAGCCAAAAACATTCAGTACTTC. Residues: CASSPGSGRLAKNIQYF.